This entry lists 32 T cell receptor beta chains sequenced from one sample in a study of shared clonotypes between healthy human individuals. This table comes from immunoSEQ multiplex PCR, and its TCRdb copy is limited to in-frame clones, with some not included. This sample has millions of clones, with more than 85% found just once. Input material: naive CD4+ T cells from PBMCs. The subset denotes: CD45RA+ positively selected. The receptor set was obtained from a man aged 18-30 years in good health. Some clones in this sample may be carry-over from other donors' samples.

The chain links TRBV18 to TRBJ2-7; D not certain. In germline, CDR1 is KGHSH, CDR2 LQKENI. Trimming left V 1 base short and J 7 bases short, with 5 bases between. The CDR3 consists of 11 residues. CDR3 residues: CASSPREEQYF. CDR3 bases: TGTGCCAGCTCACCACGCGAGGAGCAGTACTTC. Complete variable domain (other parts from reference TRBV18 and TRBJ2-7): NAGVMQNPRHLVRRRGQEARLRCSPMKGHSHVYWYRQLPEEGLKFMVYLQKENIIDESGMPKERFSAEFPKEGPSILRIQQVVRGDSAAYFCASSPREEQYFGPGTRLTVT.

Concerning this clone itself: Other DNA sequences of this sample code for an identical CDR3. V gene TRBV28 combines with J gene TRBJ1-2; TRBD1 aligns across 9 bases. Germline V gene data show CDR1 as MDHEN and CDR2 as SYDVKM. CDR3 size: 13 residues. V gave up 6 bases and J gave up 6 bases; unmatched junction bases: 5. The DNA of the CDR3 is TGTGCCAGCAGCTCGGGACAGGGCCATGGCTACACCTTC. Its translation is CASSSGQGHGYTF.

The rearrangement uses TRBV5-8 and TRBJ1-5; D might be TRBD1 (6 bases). Trimming removed 2 bases from V and 4 bases from J, with 13 bases in between. CDR1 SGHTS and CDR2 YDEGEE come from the germline V gene. The CDR3 covers 15 residues. CDR3 sequence reads: CASSFRGRGNQPQHF. Written as DNA, the CDR3 is TGTGCCAGCAGCTTCCGGGGCAGGGGTAATCAGCCCCAGCATTTT.

The gene calls are TRBV2 and TRBJ1-2; TRBD1 might be the D (6 bases). Germline loops: CDR1 SNHLY, CDR2 FYNNEI. V lost 6 bases and J 8 bases, leaving 13 bases between the germline ends. This CDR3 is 12 amino acids long. The CDR3 coding sequence is TGTGCCAGCAGGGGGGATGGGGGCGGCTACACCTTC. It codes for CASRGDGGGYTF.

The chain joins TRBV28 to TRBJ2-5, with D hard to call. The length of the CDR3 is 13 residues. CDR1 and CDR2 from the germline V gene are MDHEN and SYDVKM. Trimming cost V 5 bases and J 0 bases, with 7 bases left between them. Here the CDR3 reads CASSALYQETQYF. In nucleotides, the CDR3 is TGTGCCAGCAGTGCGTTGTACCAAGAGACCCAGTACTTC.

The chain is built from TRBV19 and TRBJ2-1; 8 bases align to TRBD2. V lost 3 bases, J lost 7 bases, and 11 bases stayed unmatched. Germline CDR1 and CDR2: LNHDA and SQIVND (reference sequence). CDR3 length: 16 residues. The CDR3 protein is CASSIGGRPSRNEQFF. In DNA form, the CDR3 reads TGTGCCAGTAGTATTGGCGGGAGGCCCTCTAGGAATGAGCAGTTCTTC.

In this sample, this clone turned up once. The V and J genes are TRBV11-2 and TRBJ2-3; 8 bases fit TRBD2. Trimming took 5 bases from V and 4 from J; bases not matched to a gene: 11. The CDR3 contains 16 residues. Germline CDR1 reads SGHAT; CDR2 reads FQNNGV. The CDR3 reads CASSQDSGSPADTQYF. Here the CDR3 DNA reads TGTGCCAGCAGCCAAGACAGCGGGAGCCCCGCAGATACGCAGTATTTT.

The V and J genes are TRBV7-3 and TRBJ2-5; no reliable D call. Germline assignment: CDR1 SGHTA and CDR2 FQGTGA. With 2 bases removed from V and 4 bases from J, the gap between germline ends came to 8 bases. CDR3 length: 13 residues. CDR3 nucleotides: TGTGCCAGCAGCTTACAACCGGGAGAGACCCAGTACTTC. Translating gives CASSLQPGETQYF. The full variable domain, completed using reference TRBV7-3 and TRBJ2-5, is GAGVSQTPSNKVTEKGKYVELRCDPISGHTALYWYRQSLGQGPEFLIYFQGTGAADDSGLPNDRFFAVRPEGSVSTLKIQRTERGDSAVYLCASSLQPGETQYFGPGTRLLVL.

CDR3 residues: CASSEYGDRGWYEQYF. DNA of the CDR3: TGTGCCAGCAGTGAATATGGGGACAGGGGATGGTACGAGCAGTACTTC. The V call is TRBV25-1, the J call TRBJ2-5, with TRBD1 matching 10 bases. The assigned J gene may be wrong: the sequence end matches TRBJ2-7 better. CDR1 and CDR2 from the germline V gene are MGHDK and SYGVNS. The length of the CDR3 is 16 residues.

The V and J genes are TRBV28 and TRBJ2-4; maybe TRBD2 (5 bases). There are 11 residues in the CDR3. V lost 6 bases and J 9 bases, leaving 9 bases between the germline ends. Germline CDR1 reads MDHEN; CDR2 reads SYDVKM. CDR3 sequence: CASSQTSIQYF. CDR3 coding DNA: TGTGCCAGCAGCCAAACTAGCATTCAGTACTTC. The full variable domain, completed using reference TRBV28 and TRBJ2-4, is DVKVTQSSRYLVKRTGEKVFLECVQDMDHENMFWYRQDPGLGLRLIYFSYDVKMKEKGDIPEGYSVSREKKERFSLILESASTNQTSMYLCASSQTSIQYFGAGTRLSVL.

The chain uses TRBV27 and TRBJ2-4; D is possibly TRBD1 (5 bases). The CDR3 contains 17 residues. CDR1 is MNHEY, CDR2 SMNVEV, per germline (reference sequence). V dropped 2 bases and J dropped 3 bases, with 17 bases sitting between them. CDR3 coding DNA: TGTGCCAGCAGTTTAAGTATAAGGGGCGGTTTCAAAAACATTCAGTACTTC. It specifies CASSLSIRGGFKNIQYF.

The chain couples TRBV5-6 to TRBJ2-1, with a tentative D call TRBD1 (5 bases). The germline V gene has CDR1 SGHDT and CDR2 YYEEEE. V was trimmed by 3 bases and J by 7 bases, leaving 14 bases between them. This CDR3 region has 14 residues. This chain's CDR3 is CASSSGIRKNEQFF. The CDR3 bases are TGTGCCAGCAGCTCAGGGATCAGAAAGAATGAGCAGTTCTTC.

There are a few counts of this clone. This sample also contains other DNA sequences that code for the same CDR3. The chain combines TRBV6-5 with TRBJ2-5; the D is unclear. Trimming removed 0 bases from V and 5 bases from J, with 4 bases in between. In germline, CDR1 is MNHEY, CDR2 SVGAGI. The CDR3 consists of 12 residues. The CDR3 DNA sequence: TGTGCCAGCAGTTACTCGGGGGAGACCCAGTACTTC. Residues: CASSYSGETQYF.

This sequence joins TRBV14 and TRBJ2-1; 12 bases are shared with TRBD2. The germline V gene encodes CDR1 SGHDN and CDR2 FVKESK. There are 16 residues in the CDR3. The ends lost 4 bases at V and 6 bases at J; junction bases unmatched: 7. CDR3 sequence: CASSPLGLAGTNEQFF. In DNA, the CDR3 is TGTGCCAGCAGCCCTCTCGGACTAGCGGGGACCAATGAGCAGTTCTTC.

This rearrangement joins TRBV5-1 to TRBJ2-7, with 10 positions matching TRBD2. Germline assignment: CDR1 SGHRS and CDR2 YFSETQ. The V gene end was trimmed by 6 bases and the J gene end by 6 bases; junction bases not matched to a gene: 12. The CDR3 sequence is 15 residues long. CDR3 bases: TGCGCCAGCACCTACCTAGCGGGAGTCGGGCTCGAGCAGTACTTC. As protein: CASTYLAGVGLEQYF.

The chain carries TRBV5-4 and TRBJ1-4; D unresolved. CDR3 length: 14 residues. CDR1 is SGHNT, CDR2 YYREEE, per germline (reference sequence). The V and J ends lost 3 bases and 7 bases respectively, with 13 bases between them. The CDR3 sequence is CASSSRRRGEKLFF. Written as DNA, the CDR3 is TGTGCCAGCAGCTCCCGTCGGCGAGGTGAAAAACTGTTTTTT.

The CDR3 nucleotides are TGCGCCAGCAGCCAAGACTCTCTGGATTCTGTAGGTGGCTACACCTTC. This translates into CASSQDSLDSVGGYTF. This rearrangement joins TRBV4-3 to TRBJ1-2; D is undetermined. The CDR3 has 16 residues. CDR1 and CDR2 from the germline V gene are LGHNA and YSLEER. V shed 0 bases and J shed 7 bases, with 18 bases lying between them.

The V gene is TRBV7-9, the J gene TRBJ2-5; 13 bases fit TRBD2. V trimming: 3 bases; J trimming: 0 bases; junction bases outside the gene matches: 7. Germline V gives CDR1 SEHNR, CDR2 FQNEAQ (reference sequence). The CDR3 is 18 residues long. The CDR3 reads CASSFRGLAGPYQETQYF. CDR3 DNA: TGTGCCAGCAGCTTTCGGGGACTAGCGGGACCGTACCAAGAGACCCAGTACTTC. Full variable domain (remainder filled in from reference TRBV7-9 and TRBJ2-5): DTGVSQNPRHKITKRGQNVTFRCDPISEHNRLYWYRQTLGQGPEFLTYFQNEAQLEKSRLLSDRFSAERPKGSFSTLEIQRTEQGDSAMYLCASSFRGLAGPYQETQYFGPGTRLLVL.

This chain uses TRBV7-2 with TRBJ2-3, with 9 positions matching TRBD2. Germline CDR1 SGHTA, CDR2 FQGNSA. Germline trimming cut 5 bases from V and 6 bases from J; bases unmatched to any gene: 6. The CDR3 is made up of 14 amino acids. CDR3 coding DNA: TGTGCCAGCAGCCTGGGACTAGCCCCGGATACGCAGTATTTT. This codes for CASSLGLAPDTQYF.

This chain connects TRBV29-1 to TRBJ2-3; unclear D gene. V was clipped by 1 base and J by 4 bases, with 6 bases between them. CDR1 SQVTM and CDR2 ANQGSEA come from the germline V gene. The CDR3 runs 12 residues. This CDR3 reads CSVEALSDTQYF. The CDR3 DNA sequence: TGCAGCGTTGAAGCGTTATCAGATACGCAGTATTTT.

The chain carries TRBV6-5 and TRBJ2-2; D may be TRBD1 or TRBD2 (6 bases each). CDR3 length: 15 amino acids. Trimming stripped 0 bases from V and 7 bases from J, with 12 bases between. CDR1 and CDR2 (germline): MNHEY, SVGAGI. The CDR3 DNA follows: TGTGCCAGCAGTTACTCGTCGGGGGCCGGCGGGGAGCTGTTTTTT. This codes for CASSYSSGAGGELFF.

The V and J genes are TRBV27 and TRBJ2-3; TRBD2 aligns across 8 bases. With V trimmed by 1 base and J by 8 bases, 2 bases remained unmatched. The CDR3 covers 13 residues. Germline-derived CDR1 and CDR2 are MNHEY and SMNVEV (reference sequence). CDR3 sequence (DNA): TGTGCCAGCAGTTTATGGGGACTAGGTACGCAGTATTTT. Translating it yields CASSLWGLGTQYF.

This clone has a single count. CDR3 nucleotides: TGTGCCAGCAGCCTCACCGGGACAGGCTTTGAATATGGCTACACCTTC. As protein: CASSLTGTGFEYGYTF. The chain couples TRBV5-4 to TRBJ1-2; 8 bases are shared with TRBD1. CDR1 and CDR2 (germline): SGHNT, YYREEE (reference sequence). The length of the CDR3 is 16 residues. After removal of 4 bases from V and 5 bases from J, the junction contained 13 bases not matched to a gene.

CDR3: CASSELGGKREKLFF. In nucleotides, the CDR3 is TGTGCCAGCAGTGAATTAGGTGGAAAAAGGGAAAAACTGTTTTTT. The chain uses TRBV6-1 and TRBJ1-4, with D unclear. This CDR3 is built from 15 residues. The germline V gene encodes CDR1 MNHNS and CDR2 SASEGT. Trimming took 2 bases from V and 8 from J, leaving 15 bases between them.

V usage is TRBV10-1 and J usage is TRBJ2-2, with D perhaps matching TRBD2 (6 bases). CDR1 is WNHNN, CDR2 SYGVQD, per germline (reference sequence). The V end lost 5 bases, the J end lost 6 bases, and 13 bases lay between the germline ends. This CDR3 is built from 14 residues. CDR3: CASSPTGGSGELFF. The CDR3 nucleotides read TGCGCCAGCAGTCCTACTGGGGGGTCCGGGGAGCTGTTTTTT.

The CDR3 DNA reads as TGCGCCAGCAGCTCCCACCCGGGATCTTACGAGCAGTACTTC. Translation: CASSSHPGSYEQYF. The chain joins TRBV5-1 to TRBJ2-7; the D gene is possibly TRBD2 (5 bases). V lost 3 bases and J 4 bases, leaving 14 bases between the germline ends. Germline CDR1 is SGHRS and CDR2 is YFSETQ. CDR3 size: 14 residues. Drawing the rest from reference TRBV5-1 and TRBJ2-7, the complete variable domain is KAGVTQTPRYLIKTRGQQVTLSCSPISGHRSVSWYQQTPGQGLQFLFEYFSETQRNKGNFPGRFSGRQFSNSRSEMNVSTLELGDSALYLCASSSHPGSYEQYFGPGTRLTVT.

The chain links TRBV6-6 to TRBJ1-3; D unclear. The CDR3 consists of 11 residues. Germline V CDR1 and CDR2: MNHNY, SVGAGI (reference sequence). The V end lost 11 bases, the J end lost 0 bases, and 5 bases lay between the germline ends. The CDR3 loop reads CAHGSGNTIYF. CDR3 DNA: TGTGCCCATGGCTCTGGAAACACCATATATTTT.

The chain recombines TRBV11-3 with TRBJ2-5; TRBD1 agrees at 8 bases. V lost 5 bases to trimming and J lost 5 bases; unmatched junction nucleotides: 10. There are 15 residues in the CDR3. Germline loops: CDR1 SGHNT, CDR2 YENEEA. In DNA, the CDR3 is TGTGCCAGCAGCCGACAACAGGGGGAGTTGGAGACCCAGTACTTC. It specifies CASSRQQGELETQYF. The full variable domain, in which reference TRBV11-3 and TRBJ2-5 provide the parts outside the CDR3, is EAGVVQSPRYKIIEKKQPVAFWCNPISGHNTLYWYLQNLGQGPELLIRYENEEAVDDSQLPKDRFSAERLKGVDSTLKIQPAELGDSAVYLCASSRQQGELETQYFGPGTRLLVL.

V usage is TRBV27 and J usage is TRBJ2-3; 9 bases line up with TRBD2. The length of the CDR3 is 16 residues. Looked up from germline, CDR1 is MNHEY and CDR2 is SMNVEV (reference sequence). Losses at the gene ends were 7 bases for V and 4 bases for J; bases not matched to a gene: 12. This chain's CDR3 is CASKLVSGRFADTQYF. The CDR3 DNA sequence: TGTGCCAGCAAGCTTGTCAGCGGGAGGTTCGCAGATACGCAGTATTTT.

The rearrangement links TRBV6-1 to TRBJ2-4; D remains unclear. The germline V and J ends were trimmed by 4 bases and 8 bases, with 9 bases remaining between them. The CDR3 runs 12 residues. Looked up from germline, CDR1 is MNHNS and CDR2 is SASEGT. DNA of the CDR3: TGTGCCAGCAGTGTGGTTGGGGACATTCAGTACTTC. Its protein is CASSVVGDIQYF.

V gene TRBV28 combines with J gene TRBJ2-3; a possible D gene is TRBD2 (5 bases). The CDR3 length is 15 residues. V lost 1 base and J lost 2, with 10 bases in between. CDR1 and CDR2 from the germline V gene are MDHEN and SYDVKM. The CDR3 coding sequence is TGTGCCAGCAGTTTATCTGTCGGACTCACAGATACGCAGTATTTT. It yields the protein CASSLSVGLTDTQYF. Supplemented by reference TRBV28 and TRBJ2-3, the full variable domain reads DVKVTQSSRYLVKRTGEKVFLECVQDMDHENMFWYRQDPGLGLRLIYFSYDVKMKEKGDIPEGYSVSREKKERFSLILESASTNQTSMYLCASSLSVGLTDTQYFGPGTRLTVL.

The rearrangement uses TRBV5-1 and TRBJ2-7; 9 bases align to TRBD2. CDR3 size: 15 residues. Germline CDR1 SGHRS, CDR2 YFSETQ. V shed 2 bases, J shed 2 bases, and the junction held 5 bases outside the gene matches. In DNA form, the CDR3 reads TGCGCCAGCAGCTTTAGCGGGAGTGGCCCCTACGAGCAGTACTTC. It yields the protein CASSFSGSGPYEQYF.